This T cell receptor (beta chain) comes out of a study of cytomegalovirus exposure and HLA in healthy donors. As concerns this clone: No antigen is known for it.

The donors, nominally healthy at sampling, likely had unrecorded immune exposures. A multiplex PCR was run with 60 Vbeta primers and 13 Jbeta primers. Here immunoSEQ multiplex PCR was the method, and the copy in TCRdb shows in-frame clones only, minus some. In the table there are fewer than 90,000 clones, 70% of which are singletons. Overall study results and limits: Researchers catalogued about 150 TCR beta chains as cytomegalovirus-associated.

This sequence originates from a woman aged 45-59 years in good health and CMV-seropositive. Sequences were obtained from PBMCs.

The CDR3 protein is CASSDRQSGNTIYF. The CDR3 DNA is TGTGCCAGCAGTGACAGGCAATCTGGAAACACCATATATTTT. The J gene is TRBJ1-3, the V gene TRBV2; D gene ambiguous. Deletions cut 3 bases from V and 1 base from J, with 7 bases between. The CDR3 totals 14 residues. Looked up from germline, CDR1 is SNHLY and CDR2 is FYNNEI.